The rows below give T cell receptor beta chains drawn from one sample of a study of Ad26.COV2.S vaccination and SARS-CoV-2 variants. The data were produced by immunoSEQ multiplex PCR, yet TCRdb's version contains in-frame clones alone and is incomplete. The table records 500,000 or so clones, roughly 87% of them present only once. The source material was peripheral blood, sampled in a trial of Ad26.COV2.S vaccine versus placebo. Every receptor here comes from a person aged 18-60 years who received the Ad26.COV2.S COVID-19 vaccine or a placebo. Both conserved end residues are part of each CDR3. Fields, in order: clone size, V gene, CDR3 length, J gene, D gene, CDR3 DNA, CDR3 protein. A D gene is named only where the DNA matches it firmly. Clone size is shown for a subset of rows, as once, few, many or a class of expanded clone.

few	TRBV6-6	17	TRBJ2-2	TRBD2	TGTGCCAGCAGCCGAATAGCGGGAGGGGCGAACACCGGGGAGCTGTTTTTT	CASSRIAGGANTGELFF
NA	TRBV28	14	TRBJ1-6	NA	TGTGCCAGCAGTTTACGCTCCTATAATTCACCCCTCCACTTT	CASSLRSYNSPLHF
NA	TRBV28	12	TRBJ1-4	NA	TGTGCCAGCCGGGTGGGCTCTGAAAAACTGTTTTTT	CASRVGSEKLFF
NA	TRBV7-9	15	TRBJ2-5	NA	TGTGCCAGCAGCTCGCTCGGGACAGCGGGGGAGACCCAGTACTTC	CASSSLGTAGETQYF
NA	TRBV3-1/TRBV3-2	15	TRBJ1-6	TRBD1	TGTGCCAGCAGCACCTTGGGACAGGGTAATTCACCCCTCCACTTT	CASSTLGQGNSPLHF
NA	TRBV30	11	TRBJ2-3	NA	TGTGCCTGGACTTCAGGGAATACGCAGTATTTT	CAWTSGNTQYF
few	TRBV4-3	16	TRBJ2-1	TRBD2	TGCGCCAGCAGCCGAGGACTAGCGGGGCCAAATGGTGAGCAGTTCTTC	CASSRGLAGPNGEQFF
NA	TRBV7-9	14	TRBJ2-5	NA	TGTGCCAGCAGCTTAGATGGGGGGCAAGAGACCCAGTACTTC	CASSLDGGQETQYF
NA	TRBV6-5	13	TRBJ2-7	NA	TGTGCCAGCAGTCGTGGGGGGGCGTACGAGCAGTACTTC	CASSRGGAYEQYF
NA	TRBV15	15	TRBJ2-1	TRBD2	TGTGCCACCAGCGGGGCCGGGACTAGCGGCGGTGAGCAGTTCTTC	CATSGAGTSGGEQFF
NA	TRBV19	13	TRBJ2-5	NA	TGTGCCAGTAGCTCTACGGGCTGGGAGACCCAGTACTTC	CASSSTGWETQYF
NA	TRBV15	13	TRBJ2-7	TRBD2	TGTGCCACCAGCTGGCTAGCGGGATACGAGCAGTACTTC	CATSWLAGYEQYF
NA	TRBV6-6	16	TRBJ2-3	TRBD2	TGTGCCAGCAGTTATCTTGCGGGAGTTCTTCCAGATACGCAGTATTTT	CASSYLAGVLPDTQYF
NA	TRBV29-1	15	TRBJ2-3	TRBD2	TGCAGCGTTGAAGGGACTAGCTGGAACACAGATACGCAGTATTTT	CSVEGTSWNTDTQYF
once	TRBV4-2	21	TRBJ1-1	NA	TGTGCCAGCAGCCCACAGGGTTTCCACGATAAAAGAGGAATGTCGGACACTGAAGCTTTCTTT	CASSPQGFHDKRGMSDTEAFF
NA	TRBV7-8	17	TRBJ2-2	NA	TGTGCCAGCAGCTTAGCGTTACAGGCCGGGTCGGGCGGGGAGCTGTTTTTT	CASSLALQAGSGGELFF
NA	TRBV19	17	TRBJ1-2	TRBD1	TGTGCCAGTAGTACGGACTTAGGGACAGGAGCTATCTATGGCTACACCTTC	CASSTDLGTGAIYGYTF
NA	TRBV6-4	13	TRBJ1-2	NA	TGTGCCAGCCACCTTCAGGGGCCCTATGGCTACACCTTC	CASHLQGPYGYTF
NA	TRBV28	16	TRBJ2-1	TRBD2	TGTGCCAGCACCTCCCAGGGACTAGCAATACGCAATGAGCAGTTCTTC	CASTSQGLAIRNEQFF
NA	TRBV12-3/TRBV12-4	13	TRBJ1-5	NA	TGTGCCAGCAGTTTATGGGGCGGAGTCTCCCAGCATTTT	CASSLWGGVSQHF
NA	TRBV7-2	17	TRBJ2-3	TRBD1	TGTGCCAGCAGCACCGGGACAGGCGGCCCTAGCACAGATACGCAGTATTTT	CASSTGTGGPSTDTQYF
few	TRBV28	15	TRBJ2-7	TRBD1	TGTGCCAGCAGTTTACCTGCGGGACAGGGTCTATTGAAGGACTTC	CASSLPAGQGLLKDF
NA	TRBV7-6	16	TRBJ1-6	TRBD1	TGTGCCAGCAGCTCAGGGGGGGCTGCCTATAATTCACCCCTCCACTTT	CASSSGGAAYNSPLHF
NA	TRBV6-5	14	TRBJ2-1	TRBD1	TGTGCCAGCAGGCCGGGACAGGGGTTGCGGGAGCAGTTCTTC	CASRPGQGLREQFF
once	TRBV19	13	TRBJ1-1	NA	TGTGCCAGTAGTATAGACTTGGGCACTGAAGCTTTCTTT	CASSIDLGTEAFF
NA	TRBV7-3	16	TRBJ2-2	TRBD1	TGTGCCAGCAGCGCGATACAGGGGTCCGGCACCGGGGAGCTGTTTTTT	CASSAIQGSGTGELFF
NA	TRBV5-5	17	TRBJ2-7	TRBD2	TGTGCCAGCCACCGGGCCGGGCTAGCGGGATCCCACTACGAGCAGTACTTC	CASHRAGLAGSHYEQYF
NA	TRBV30	15	TRBJ2-4	NA	TGTGCCTGGAGTTCCCGAAGACCGGGGCAAAACATTCAGTACTTC	CAWSSRRPGQNIQYF
NA	TRBV19	13	TRBJ1-1	NA	TGTGCCAGTAAGGTCCCAGGGACCACTGAAGCTTTCTTT	CASKVPGTTEAFF
NA	TRBV30	12	TRBJ1-1	NA	TGTGCCTGGAGTCACAACCAGGTAGAAGCTTTCTTT	CAWSHNQVEAFF
few	TRBV5-1	14	TRBJ1-2	NA	TGCGCCAGCAGCTTTAGGGGGTCGGATCGGGGCTACACCTTC	CASSFRGSDRGYTF
NA	TRBV11-3	13	TRBJ2-3	NA	TGTGCCAGCAGCTCCCCAACTTCAGATACGCAGTATTTT	CASSSPTSDTQYF
NA	TRBV6-6	17	TRBJ2-3	TRBD2	TGTGCCAGCAGTCCTCGGGTGACTAGCGGGAGTGGAGATACGCAGTATTTT	CASSPRVTSGSGDTQYF
NA	TRBV28	12	TRBJ2-6	NA	TGTGCCACCAACTCTGGGGCCAACGTCCTGACTTTC	CATNSGANVLTF
NA	TRBV7-9	12	TRBJ1-2	NA	TGTGCCAGCAGCCCCGGCCCTTATGGCTACACCTTC	CASSPGPYGYTF
NA	TRBV5-4	16	TRBJ2-1	TRBD2	TGTGCCAGCAGCCAACCGGGGACTAGCGGGATTAGTGAGCAGTTCTTC	CASSQPGTSGISEQFF
NA	TRBV4-3	12	TRBJ2-1	NA	TGCGCCAGCAGCCAAGATCCCCGTTTTCTGTTCTTC	CASSQDPRFLFF
NA	TRBV27	15	TRBJ1-4	NA	TGTGCCAGCCGAGAGCTCGGGCAGGGAAATGAAAAACTGTTTTTT	CASRELGQGNEKLFF
NA	TRBV5-1	14	TRBJ2-1	NA	TGCGCCAGCAGCTTGGCCGGGACCCACAATGAGCAGTTCTTC	CASSLAGTHNEQFF
NA	TRBV30	14	TRBJ1-6	TRBD1	TGTGCCTGGAACCAGGAGGACAGGGTTTCACCCCTCCACTTT	CAWNQEDRVSPLHF
NA	TRBV4-1	18	TRBJ1-2	NA	TGCGCCAGCAGCCAAGATCGGTACAACAACCAGCCAGGGGCTGGCTACACCTTC	CASSQDRYNNQPGAGYTF
once	TRBV28	14	TRBJ2-7	NA	TGTGCCAGCAGTCCTCCAGGGCTTACCTACGAGCAGTACTTC	CASSPPGLTYEQYF
NA	TRBV27	11	TRBJ1-1	NA	TGTGCCAGCAGCAGAGGGGGTGAAGCTTTCTTT	CASSRGGEAFF
NA	TRBV10-3	14	TRBJ1-4	TRBD1	TGTGCCATCAGACCGGGACAGGGCAATGAAAAACTGTTTTTT	CAIRPGQGNEKLFF
NA	TRBV6-6	17	TRBJ2-2	TRBD1	TGTGCCAGCAGTCTCAACAGGGGGCGCGGGACCACCGGGGAGCTGTTTTTT	CASSLNRGRGTTGELFF
NA	TRBV19	12	TRBJ2-3	NA	TGTGCCAGTAGGGACTATTCAGATACGCAGTATTTT	CASRDYSDTQYF
once	TRBV5-4	15	TRBJ1-1	NA	TGTGCCAGCAGCTTGGACCCGGTCCTGGGTACTGAAGCTTTCTTT	CASSLDPVLGTEAFF
few	TRBV5-1	15	TRBJ2-2	NA	TGCGCCAGCAGCTTGGAGGGACGGGACACCGGGGAGCTGTTTTTT	CASSLEGRDTGELFF
NA	TRBV2	12	TRBJ1-4	NA	TGTGCCAGCAGGGGACCTAATGAAAAACTGTTTTTT	CASRGPNEKLFF
NA	TRBV6-5	14	TRBJ2-1	NA	TGTGCCAGCAGTCGCGTGGGGATATACAATGAGCAGTTCTTC	CASSRVGIYNEQFF
NA	TRBV9	17	TRBJ2-1	TRBD2	TGTGCCAGCAGCGCCCCGGGACTAGCGGGAGGTTTTGTTGAGCAGTTCTTC	CASSAPGLAGGFVEQFF
NA	TRBV27	17	TRBJ2-1	NA	TGTGCCAGCAGTCTTTTCGGACCGGCTCCTACCATAAATGAGCAGTTCTTC	CASSLFGPAPTINEQFF
NA	TRBV30	12	TRBJ1-5	NA	TGTGCCTCAGGGGATTACAATCAGCCCCAGCATTTT	CASGDYNQPQHF
NA	TRBV25-1	16	TRBJ2-2	NA	TGTGCCAGCAGTGAAAGCAGTCATATTACGTCCGGGGAGCTGTTTTTT	CASSESSHITSGELFF
NA	TRBV29-1	13	TRBJ2-5	TRBD1	TGCAGCGTTGGGGACAGGTCGCCGGAGACCCAGTACTTC	CSVGDRSPETQYF
NA	TRBV9	15	TRBJ2-6	NA	TGTGCCAGCAGCGTAGGGGGCTCTGGGGCCAACGTCCTGACTTTC	CASSVGGSGANVLTF
NA	TRBV9	17	TRBJ1-1	NA	TGTGCCAGCAGCGTAGCCGGGGGTAAGATGCTGAACACTGAAGCTTTCTTT	CASSVAGGKMLNTEAFF
NA	TRBV10-1	20	TRBJ1-5	TRBD1	TGCGCCAGCAGCCGGCTCCCGGGACTCAACAGGGGAGTTAGCAATCAGCCCCAGCATTTT	CASSRLPGLNRGVSNQPQHF